This T cell receptor beta chain derives from a study of T cell clones after liver transplantation. Background on the study: Immunosuppression withdrawal was tried within 2 years after liver transplantation in this trial.

Generated by immunoSEQ multiplex PCR, the TCRdb table keeps only in-frame clones and is missing some. This sample has 75,000 to 95,000 clones; around 84% occur once, and the top ten carry around 2%. The V end was cut by 5 bases, the J end by 5 bases, with 18 bases between. The germline gives CDR1 SGHAT, CDR2 FQNNGV. This CDR3 spans 15 amino acids. The chain recombines TRBV11-2 with TRBJ2-5, with D tentatively TRBD1 (5 bases). This receptor was taken from a human patient who received a liver transplant. Some of the T cells may derive from the graft donor. Sequencing was performed on CD4+ T cells from blood, taken about 50 months after liver transplant. CDR3 loop: CASSDPQGLGETQYF. The CDR3 nucleotides are TGTGCCAGCAGCGATCCTCAGGGCCTGGGGGAGACCCAGTACTTC.